This is a list of T cell receptor beta chains from one sample in a study of T cell responses to AZD1222 COVID-19 vaccine. The method was immunoSEQ multiplex PCR; TCRdb's version includes in-frame clones alone and lacks a portion of them. The sample holds about 200,000 clones, roughly 92% seen once. This sample comprised peripheral blood, obtained 28 days after the second AZD1222 dose. These receptors came from an adult who received the AZD1222 COVID-19 vaccine. Each CDR3 is given with its conserved first and last residue.

J gene | V gene | CDR3 protein
TRBJ1-5 | TRBV29-1 | CSVRDSNSNQPQHF
TRBJ1-2 | TRBV4-1 | CASSQVPPGQGAYGYTF
TRBJ1-1 | TRBV3-1/TRBV3-2 | CASSPPGQGIAEAFF
TRBJ1-1 | TRBV7-9 | CASSLIVNTEAFF
TRBJ1-3 | TRBV7-9 | CASSRTPGMAGNTIYF
TRBJ1-3 | TRBV10-3 | CAISDQGFGSGNTIYF
TRBJ2-3 | TRBV9 | CASSVDASSTDTQYF
TRBJ1-6 | TRBV9 | CASRPGTGGSPLHF
TRBJ1-1 | TRBV21-1 | CASSKGSGNTEAFF
TRBJ2-3 | TRBV19 | CASSASLDTQYF
TRBJ2-3 | TRBV27 | CASSTTGGDTQYF
TRBJ1-2 | TRBV7-6 | CASSSSTGGYGYTF
TRBJ1-1 | TRBV9 | CASSAQGNTEAFF